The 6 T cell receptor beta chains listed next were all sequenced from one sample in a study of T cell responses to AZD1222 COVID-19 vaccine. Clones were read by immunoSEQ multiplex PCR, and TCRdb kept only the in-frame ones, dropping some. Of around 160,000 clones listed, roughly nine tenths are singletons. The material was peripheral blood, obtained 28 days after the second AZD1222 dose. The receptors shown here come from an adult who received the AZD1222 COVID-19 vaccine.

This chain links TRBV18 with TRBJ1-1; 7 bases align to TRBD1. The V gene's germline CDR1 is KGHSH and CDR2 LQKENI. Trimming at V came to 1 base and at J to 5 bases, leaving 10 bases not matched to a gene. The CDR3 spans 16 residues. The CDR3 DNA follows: TGTGCCAGCTCACCACAGGGGGCGCCGTTGGGGACTGAAGCTTTCTTT. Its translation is CASSPQGAPLGTEAFF.

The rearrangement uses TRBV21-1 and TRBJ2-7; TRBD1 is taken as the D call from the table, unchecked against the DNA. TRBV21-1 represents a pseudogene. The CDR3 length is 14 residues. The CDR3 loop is CASSKENISYEQYF. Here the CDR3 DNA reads TGTGCCAGCAGCAAAGAGAACATCTCCTACGAGCAGTACTTC.

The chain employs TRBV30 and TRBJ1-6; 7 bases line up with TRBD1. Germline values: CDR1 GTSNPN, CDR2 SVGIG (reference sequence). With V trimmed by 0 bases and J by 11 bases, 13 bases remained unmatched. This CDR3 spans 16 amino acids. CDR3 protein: CAWSVGGPTGTAPLHF. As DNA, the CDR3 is TGTGCCTGGAGTGTGGGGGGGCCGACAGGGACGGCACCCCTCCACTTT.

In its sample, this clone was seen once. CDR3 coding DNA: TGTGCCAGCAGCTTAGGTTTAGCGGGGATACGGGAGACCCAGTACTTC. Translating it yields CASSLGLAGIRETQYF. The V gene is TRBV11-2, the J gene TRBJ2-5; 8 bases align to TRBD2. This CDR3 spans 16 amino acids. The V segment lost 1 base and the J segment 5 bases; nucleotides outside the gene matches: 9. In germline, CDR1 is SGHAT, CDR2 FQNNGV. The complete variable domain, with remaining parts taken from reference TRBV11-2 and TRBJ2-5, reads EAGVAQSPRYKIIEKRQSVAFWCNPISGHATLYWYQQILGQGPKLLIQFQNNGVVDDSQLPKDRFSAERLKGVDSTLKIQPAKLEDSAVYLCASSLGLAGIRETQYFGPGTRLLVL.

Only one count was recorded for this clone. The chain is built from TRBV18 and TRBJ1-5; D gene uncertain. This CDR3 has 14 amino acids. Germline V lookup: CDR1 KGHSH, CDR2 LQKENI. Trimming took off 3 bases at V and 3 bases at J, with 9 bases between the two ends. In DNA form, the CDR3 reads TGTGCCAGCTCACCCAAGGAGTTCAATCAGCCCCAGCATTTT. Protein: CASSPKEFNQPQHF. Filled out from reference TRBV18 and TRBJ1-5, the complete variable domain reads NAGVMQNPRHLVRRRGQEARLRCSPMKGHSHVYWYRQLPEEGLKFMVYLQKENIIDESGMPKERFSAEFPKEGPSILRIQQVVRGDSAAYFCASSPKEFNQPQHFGDGTRLSIL.

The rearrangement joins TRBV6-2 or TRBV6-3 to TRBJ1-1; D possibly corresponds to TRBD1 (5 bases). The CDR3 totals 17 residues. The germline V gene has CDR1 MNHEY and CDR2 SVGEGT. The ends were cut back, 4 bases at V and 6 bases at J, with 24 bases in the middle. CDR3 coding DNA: TGTGCCAGCAGTTTCCGAATACCGGGCCTCAGAGGGGCTGAAGCTTTCTTT. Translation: CASSFRIPGLRGAEAFF.